This record concerns one TCR beta chain sequence. Its matching antigen is unknown. The source of the sample is a study of blood T cells in healthy people across ages. Study at large: Capture by template switching was about one barcoded beta molecule per two T cells.

General observations from the study: When one million T cells were used, diversity estimates were thought to be underestimates.

Sample-barcoded 5' priming and a J-beta primer mix drove a second PCR of about 7 to 12 cycles. TCRdb reprocessed the 5' RACE reads with MiXCR, giving one entry per CDR3 protein. The sample contains some 930,000 distinct CDR3 sequences, 25% to 35% of which appear only once. The CDR3 covers 20 residues. Germline lookup yields CDR1 MNHEY and CDR2 SVGEGT. PBMCs numbering at least 7 million were isolated per sample. The sample also formed part of further work on T cells of mothers and their children. That source reports: In each mother, TCR beta CDR3 reads exceeded 8.5 million; in each child, they numbered around 3 million.

The receptor comes from a woman aged 40 to 50 in good health. The sample comprised blood. The chain carries TRBV6-2 or TRBV6-3 and TRBJ2-1; 14 nucleotides agree with TRBD2. Near its end, the DNA agrees better with TRBJ2-7, so the J call may be wrong. The CDR3 nucleotides are TGTGCCAGCAGTTGGGGACTAGCGGGGGTACCGTCTCGGTTCTACAATGAGCAGTACTTC. This sequence encodes CASSWGLAGVPSRFYNEQYF.